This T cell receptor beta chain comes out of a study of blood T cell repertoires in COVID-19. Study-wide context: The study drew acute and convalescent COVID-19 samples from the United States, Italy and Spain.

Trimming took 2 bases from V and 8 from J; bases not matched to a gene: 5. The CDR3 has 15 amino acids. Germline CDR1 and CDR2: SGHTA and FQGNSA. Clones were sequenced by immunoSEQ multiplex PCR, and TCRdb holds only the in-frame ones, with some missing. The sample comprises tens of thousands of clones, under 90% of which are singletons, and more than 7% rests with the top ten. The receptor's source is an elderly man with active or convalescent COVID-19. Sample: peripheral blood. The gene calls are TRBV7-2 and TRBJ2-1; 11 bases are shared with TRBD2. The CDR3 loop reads CASSLLTSGSDEQFF. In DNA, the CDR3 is TGTGCCAGCAGCTTACTAACTAGCGGGAGCGATGAGCAGTTCTTC.